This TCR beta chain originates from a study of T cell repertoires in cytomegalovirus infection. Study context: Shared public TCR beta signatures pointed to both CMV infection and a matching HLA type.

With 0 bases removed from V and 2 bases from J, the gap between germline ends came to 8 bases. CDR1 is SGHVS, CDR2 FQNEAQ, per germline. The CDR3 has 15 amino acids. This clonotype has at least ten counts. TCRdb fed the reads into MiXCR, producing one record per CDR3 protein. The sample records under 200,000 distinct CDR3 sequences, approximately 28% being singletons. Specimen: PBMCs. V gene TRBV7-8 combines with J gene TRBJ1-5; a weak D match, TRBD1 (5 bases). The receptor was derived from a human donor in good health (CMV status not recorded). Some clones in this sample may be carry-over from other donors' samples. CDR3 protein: CASSLAEGGNQPQHF. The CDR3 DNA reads TGTGCCAGCAGCTTAGCGGAAGGGGGCAATCAGCCCCAGCATTTT.